The text below deals with one TCR beta chain. Its specificity is unknown. J was trimmed by 9 bases and V by 4 bases; bases with no gene match: 5. The CDR3 extends over 15 amino acids. CDR1 is SGHVS, CDR2 FNYEAQ, per germline. The source of the sample is a study of shared clonotypes between healthy human individuals. Turning to the study itself: In total, the donors were two women and three men aged 18 to 49.

Deep-level assay runs were performed. Ten immunoSEQ deep assay plates were used to sequence unsorted PBMC DNA. Measured with immunoSEQ multiplex PCR; TCRdb has only the in-frame clones, and not every one. The sample records around 430,000 clones, roughly three quarters being singletons. Study-wide points: Clonotype sharing across donors was expected to vary with sequencing depth.

The chain recombines TRBV7-6 with TRBJ2-1; 14 bases map to TRBD2. The sequencing sample was made of PBMCs. The sequence derives from a woman in her thirties or forties in good health. Some clones in this sample may be carry-over from other donors' samples. The CDR3 sequence: CASSSGLAGAGEQFF. CDR3 coding DNA: TGTGCCAGCAGCTCGGGACTAGCGGGAGCGGGTGAGCAGTTCTTC.